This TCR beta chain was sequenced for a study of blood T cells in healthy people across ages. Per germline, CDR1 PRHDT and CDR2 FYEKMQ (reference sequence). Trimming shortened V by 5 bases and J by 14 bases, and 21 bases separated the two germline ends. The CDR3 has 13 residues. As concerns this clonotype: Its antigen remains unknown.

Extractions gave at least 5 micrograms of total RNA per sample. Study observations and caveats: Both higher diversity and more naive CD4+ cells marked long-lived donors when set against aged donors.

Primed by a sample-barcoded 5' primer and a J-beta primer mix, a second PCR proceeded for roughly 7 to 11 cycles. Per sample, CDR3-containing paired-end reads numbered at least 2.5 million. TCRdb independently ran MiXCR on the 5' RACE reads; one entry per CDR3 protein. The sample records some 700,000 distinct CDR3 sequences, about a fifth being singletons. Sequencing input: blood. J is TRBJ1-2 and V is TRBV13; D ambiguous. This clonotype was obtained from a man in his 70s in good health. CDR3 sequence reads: CASSLSSGYAWTF. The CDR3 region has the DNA TGTGCCAGCAGCCTCTCCTCGGGCTATGCTTGGACCTTC.